A selection of T cell receptor beta chains follows, all from one sample in a study of identifying expanded T cells in peripheral blood. Sequencing was performed with immunoSEQ multiplex PCR; in TCRdb, only in-frame clones are kept and a portion is missing. This sample has 85,000 to 90,000 clones; around 88% occur once, and the top ten carry roughly 5.9%. The specimen was blood. The receptors were gathered from a person between 18 and 75 years old in good health. CDR3s include the opening cysteine and the closing phenylalanine or tryptophan. A D gene is named only where the DNA matches it firmly. Size values are once, few and many counts, or a class for expanded clones, and some rows have none.

TRBJ2-7	TRBD2	NA	TRBV4-3	TGCGCCAGCAGCCACCGTAGCGGGCGCTCCTACGAGCAGTACTTC	CASSHRSGRSYEQYF
TRBJ2-7	NA	NA	TRBV7-6	TGTGCCAGCAGCCGGCCCGGCTACGAGCAGTACTTC	CASSRPGYEQYF
TRBJ1-6	NA	few	TRBV7-2	TGTGCCAGCAGCCCACAACCTCGGGGTCATAATTCACCCCTCCACTTT	CASSPQPRGHNSPLHF
TRBJ1-1	NA	NA	TRBV29-1	TGCAGCGTTCGGGTGAATCAGGCCACTGAAGCTTTCTTT	CSVRVNQATEAFF
TRBJ1-1	TRBD1	NA	TRBV6-6	TGTGCCAGCAGTTCCTCCCGGGACAGTCGAACTGAAGCTTTCTTT	CASSSSRDSRTEAFF
TRBJ1-3	NA	NA	TRBV7-9	TGTGCCAGCAGCCCAGTTAGGGCCCTCACTGGAAACACCATATATTTT	CASSPVRALTGNTIYF
TRBJ1-2	TRBD1	NA	TRBV27	TGTGCCAGCAGTCGAAACGGACAGGGGTCCTATGGCTACACCTTC	CASSRNGQGSYGYTF
TRBJ2-2	NA	NA	TRBV5-4	TGTGCCAGCAGCGGGGGAATAGGCACCGGGGAGCTGTTTTTT	CASSGGIGTGELFF
TRBJ1-1	NA	NA	TRBV6-5	TGTGCCAGCAGGACCAGGGGAGCACACACTGAAGCTTTCTTT	CASRTRGAHTEAFF
TRBJ2-7	NA	once	TRBV6-5	TGTGCCAGCGCCGCTCCGGGACCGCTCCCTCGCGAGCAGTACTTC	CASAAPGPLPREQYF
TRBJ2-5	NA	NA	TRBV4-2	TGTGCCAGCAGCCAAGGGGGACTCAGGGGTACGGGAGAGACCCAGTACTTC	CASSQGGLRGTGETQYF
TRBJ2-4	NA	NA	TRBV4-3	TGCGCCAGCAGCCAAGATCTTTCCCCCCGGACGAAAAACATTCAGTACTTC	CASSQDLSPRTKNIQYF
TRBJ1-1	NA	NA	TRBV25-1	TGTGCCAGCCGTGGGATTAACACTGAAGCTTTCTTT	CASRGINTEAFF
TRBJ2-5	NA	once	TRBV7-6	TGTGCCAGCAGCTTCTACCAAGAGACCCAGTACTTC	CASSFYQETQYF
TRBJ2-7	TRBD1	NA	TRBV2	TGTGCCAGTCACATCCTACAGGGGGGCTACGAGCAGTACTTC	CASHILQGGYEQYF
TRBJ1-1	NA	few	TRBV5-6	TGTGCCAGCAGCTTGGAATGGCGGAACACTGAAGCTTTCTTT	CASSLEWRNTEAFF
TRBJ2-7	NA	NA	TRBV7-2	TGTGCCAGCAGCTTAATCTATCCCGGACCCTACGAGCAGTACTTC	CASSLIYPGPYEQYF
TRBJ2-5	NA	NA	TRBV5-6	TGTGCCAGCAGCATGCTTAGTTACGGGGAAGAGACCCAGTACTTC	CASSMLSYGEETQYF
TRBJ2-3	TRBD2	NA	TRBV10-1	TGCGCCAGCAGTGAGACTAGCGGGGGGGCGGATACGCAGTATTTT	CASSETSGGADTQYF
TRBJ2-2	TRBD1	NA	TRBV7-9	TGTGCCAGCCAACAGGGGGCGCGACCCGGGGAGCTGTTTTTT	CASQQGARPGELFF
TRBJ1-2	NA	NA	TRBV30	TGTGCCTGGAGTGTAGGAGGGTATGGCTACACCTTC	CAWSVGGYGYTF
TRBJ1-5	NA	NA	TRBV29-1	TGCAGCGTTGGTGGGGATCAGCCCCAGCATTTT	CSVGGDQPQHF
TRBJ1-2	NA	once	TRBV7-2	TGTGCCAGCAGCCAAACCCCCCCCGACACCGACTATGGCTACACCTTC	CASSQTPPDTDYGYTF
TRBJ1-2	TRBD1	NA	TRBV2	TGTGCCAGCAGTTACCTTCGGACAGGGTCCGATGGCTACACCTTC	CASSYLRTGSDGYTF
TRBJ1-4	NA	NA	TRBV7-2	TGTGCCAGCAGCCAGGCAGGGAATCCGCTCACCACTTTTGAAAAACTGTTTTTT	CASSQAGNPLTTFEKLFF
TRBJ1-1	NA	once	TRBV6-6	TGTGCCAGCAGCCACCAGGGGACCGACACTGAAGCTTTCTTT	CASSHQGTDTEAFF
TRBJ2-1	TRBD2	NA	TRBV11-2	TGTGCCAGCAGCCCTCGGGGCGGGGGGGCCGAGAGTTACAATGAGCAGTTCTTC	CASSPRGGGAESYNEQFF
TRBJ2-5	NA	NA	TRBV6-1	TGTGCCACTGAGGGCAGGGGGGGCCAAGAGACCCAGTACTTC	CATEGRGGQETQYF
TRBJ1-1	NA	NA	TRBV7-2	TGTGCCAGCAGCAAACATGGGCCATTGAACACTGAAGCTTTCTTT	CASSKHGPLNTEAFF
TRBJ1-3	NA	NA	TRBV5-1	TGCGCCAGCAGCTCAGGTTTCTCTGGAAACACCATATATTTT	CASSSGFSGNTIYF
TRBJ1-5	NA	NA	TRBV4-3	TGCGCCAGCAGCCAAGCGGGGCAGCCTAATCAGCCCCAGCATTTT	CASSQAGQPNQPQHF
TRBJ1-1	NA	NA	TRBV6-5	TGTGCCAGCAGTTACTCGAGGTTGAACACTGAAGCTTTCTTT	CASSYSRLNTEAFF
TRBJ1-1	TRBD1	NA	TRBV6-4	TGTGCCAGCCGGACTCGACAGGGGGCTGGGGAAGCTTTCTTT	CASRTRQGAGEAFF
TRBJ2-5	NA	NA	TRBV6-5	TGTGCCAGCAGTTACTCGGTGGTGAGCATGGCCCAGTACTTC	CASSYSVVSMAQYF
TRBJ1-1	TRBD1	NA	TRBV19	TGTGCCACCCAGGGGGAAGGGGTGAACACTGAAGCTTTCTTT	CATQGEGVNTEAFF
TRBJ2-2	NA	NA	TRBV29-1	TGCAGCGTTGAAGAAGGGACGGGCGGGGAGCTGTTTTTT	CSVEEGTGGELFF
TRBJ2-6	NA	NA	TRBV4-3	TGCGCCAGCAGCCAAGATTCGGGGTTCAACGTCCTGACTTTC	CASSQDSGFNVLTF
TRBJ2-3	NA	NA	TRBV2	TGTGCCAGCAGTGACGGAAGCACAGATACGCAGTATTTT	CASSDGSTDTQYF
TRBJ1-2	NA	once	TRBV19	TGTGCCAGTAGTACTGAAACAAGGGACTATGGCTACACCTTC	CASSTETRDYGYTF
TRBJ2-3	NA	NA	TRBV20-1	TGCAGTGCTAGCCGGGGAGATACGCAGTATTTT	CSASRGDTQYF
TRBJ2-2	NA	NA	TRBV4-3	TGCGCCAGCAGCCACCACCTGGAGGGAACCGGGGAGCTGTTTTTT	CASSHHLEGTGELFF
TRBJ1-3	NA	NA	TRBV27	TGTGCCAGCAGTTTCCATGGTGGAAACACCATATATTTT	CASSFHGGNTIYF
TRBJ1-5	NA	NA	TRBV6-5	TGTGCCAGCAGCTCCGACCCTCTTCAGCCCCAGCATTTT	CASSSDPLQPQHF
TRBJ1-2	NA	NA	TRBV28	TGTGCCAGCAGTCCCCAGGTGGGTGGCTACACCTTC	CASSPQVGGYTF
TRBJ2-7	NA	NA	TRBV5-1	TGCGCCAGCACCGCCGGGGGAGACGAGCAGTACTTC	CASTAGGDEQYF
TRBJ2-7	TRBD2	NA	TRBV4-3	TGCGCCAGCAGCCAAGTCTGGGGGGGTTCCTACGAGCAGTACTTC	CASSQVWGGSYEQYF
TRBJ2-7	NA	once	TRBV7-2	TGTGCCAGCAGCCTTATTCTGGGCCCCAGGCGCTCCTACGAGCAGTACTTC	CASSLILGPRRSYEQYF
TRBJ2-3	TRBD1	NA	TRBV11-3	TGTGCCAGCAGCCACCGGGACAGTAGCACAGATACGCAGTATTTT	CASSHRDSSTDTQYF
TRBJ1-4	NA	NA	TRBV11-3	TGTGCCAGCAGCCCCCGCAGGCCAAATGAAAAACTGTTTTTT	CASSPRRPNEKLFF
TRBJ2-7	NA	NA	TRBV6-5	TGTGCCAGCAGTACAGGGATCCCCTACGAGCAGTACTTC	CASSTGIPYEQYF
TRBJ1-2	NA	once	TRBV27	TGTGCCAGCAGTTTATCACGGGGTAACTATGGCTACACCTTC	CASSLSRGNYGYTF